The source of this TCR beta chain is a study of siplizumab effects on memory and regulatory T cells. Whole-study findings and limits: Roughly 75-96% of proliferating CD4+ or CD8+ clones defied assignment to a naive or memory phenotype. Naive T cells appeared more varied than memory cells and looked like key alloresponse contributors.

Note on this clone: Its antigen is not identified. At one end, the junction sequence differs from germline, possibly due to a read error.

The CDR3 is 16 amino acids. Germline CDR1 MNHEY, CDR2 SVGAGI. Only in-frame clones appear in the TCRdb table, and some are missing; sequencing was by immunoSEQ multiplex PCR. The sample yields tens of thousands of clones, roughly 94% seen once. The chain links TRBV6-5 to TRBJ2-5, with 8 bases matching TRBD2. The TCR comes from a human donor in good health. Sequencing used CD8+ T cells sorted from blood. CDR3 loop: CAGSYFPGGVRETQYF. CDR3 sequence (DNA): TGTGCCGGCAGTTACTTTCCGGGAGGGGTGAGGGAGACCCAGTACTTC.